This paragraph reports one TCR beta chain. V dropped 0 bases and J dropped 0 bases, with 5 bases sitting between them. Looked up from germline, CDR1 is PRHDT and CDR2 is FYEKMQ (reference sequence). The CDR3 loop spans 14 amino acids. Clones were read by immunoSEQ multiplex PCR, and TCRdb kept only the in-frame ones, dropping some. The repertoire includes tens of thousands of clones, approximately 92% of them detected once, and more than 0.6% sits in the top ten. Time point noted: late/post reinfection, 12 to 24 weeks after detection. TCR sequencing was done directly ex vivo on sorted cells, without expansion in vitro. A couple of donors provided sorted CD3+ CD8+ CD45RO- naive CD8 T cells at all three reinfection time points. This sample was taken from a study of memory CD8 T cells in hepatitis C reinfection.

This sequence was found in a man aged 18 to 29 with hepatitis C virus infection. The chain is built from TRBV13 and TRBJ1-1; D call uncertain. Specimen: naive CD8+ T cells sorted from blood. In nucleotides, the CDR3 is TGTGCCAGCAGCTTAGGATACTTGAACACTGAAGCTTTCTTT. Protein sequence: CASSLGYLNTEAFF.